The clone carrying this T cell receptor (beta chain) was counted a few times. Its antigen is as yet unknown. This specimen comes from a study of T cells after yellow fever vaccination. General study points: A weaker secondary response peaked on day 5, the primary on day 15.

Template switching with 5'RACE generated the TCR cDNA and added a universal primer site and UMIs. TCRdb ran MiXCR on the 5' RACE reads and lists one entry per CDR3 protein. The sample comprises almost 600,000 distinct CDR3 sequences, about 14% of which are singletons, and roughly 13% rests with the top ten. The V gene lost 1 base and the J gene lost 5 bases, with 8 bases spanning the gap. The CDR3 is 14 amino acids. Germline V gives CDR1 LGHDT, CDR2 YNNKEL (reference sequence). The J gene is TRBJ2-2, the V gene TRBV3-1, with unresolved D. The specimen comprised PBMCs, sampled on the day of the yellow fever booster vaccination. The receptor was derived from a young man who received the YFV17D yellow fever vaccine. CDR3 region: CASSQGDETGELFF. CDR3 in DNA: TGTGCCAGCAGCCAAGGAGACGAGACCGGGGAGCTGTTTTTT.